Detailed here is one T cell receptor beta chain. The antigen it recognizes is unknown. Per-base qualities were not stored, and no clone one base away is much larger. Each collaborating institution followed its own protocols to collect whole blood in K2EDTA tubes. Collaborator samples were shipped for TCRbeta analysis as frozen whole blood, isolated PBMCs, or DNA extracted from either sample type. This specimen comes from a study of blood T cell repertoires in COVID-19 (dated by TCRdb to 2018 to 2020). Regarding the study in general: Samples from collaborators originated in the United States, Italy and Spain and spanned both the acute and convalescent phases of COVID-19. HLA class I and class II types, where available, came from metadata supplied by the sample provider rather than from assay-based typing. Samples were obtained from the ongoing ImmuneRACE study (first 160 participants) and from 1,254 subjects provided by 6 global collaborators. A freely available public database, intended as a resource for researchers studying the immune response to SARS-CoV-2, is where the repertoires were released. The material from the prospective study consisted of cDNA or gDNA derived from T cells, B-cell-depleted T cells, or PBMCs. Sample metadata almost always included a de-identified subject ID, COVID-19 status, age in years and sex. Deeply sampled blood TCRbeta repertoires from subjects exposed to, actively infected with, or recovered from COVID-19 were included in the dataset. What the work shows at the level of the full study, not this receptor alone: The amount of clinical and demographic metadata varied by source and participant and was provided uncurated.

V sheds 0 bases and J sheds 1 base, leaving 9 bases between their ends. Spanning cysteine to phenylalanine, the CDR3 consists of 15 amino acids. CDR3 DNA is the only sequence kept; it has 45 bases, read in frame from the first base. CDR1 and CDR2 are read off the germline V gene as MNHEY and SVGAGI. The immunoSEQ Assay, a bias-controlled multiplex PCR, was used to amplify TCRbeta CDR3 regions from genomic DNA. The study's own analysis went as follows. Nucleated cell counts per sample were estimated from amplification of reference gene primers within the assay. To quantify the absolute abundance of each unique TCRbeta CDR3 rearrangement, sequence reads were collapsed and filtered. For each sample, productive Simpson clonality was calculated as the square root of Simpson's diversity index across productive rearrangements. TCRdb took over this immuneACCESS table, retaining in-frame rearrangements with V and J assigned. Such tables are incomplete; in checked studies, under half of the missing clones stem from an unresolved V gene, and the remainder is unexplained. D and trimming were read from the DNA, whereas the V and J calls and clone size are those reported in that table. In this sample the table shows some 150,000 clones, 80% to 90% of which occur a single time. The ten largest clones add up to 3% to 4% of the sample.

Recombination connected TRBV6-5 to TRBJ1-1, with no confident D gene call. The sequencing input was peripheral blood. The source of this sequence is a man aged 65 to 79 with acute or convalescent COVID-19. The CDR3 is CASSYSRSRNTEAFF. The sequence in DNA is TGTGCCAGCAGTTACTCGAGGTCACGGAACACTGAAGCTTTCTTT.